The clone carrying this TCR beta chain was counted ten times or more. Its antigen is not known. Germline V gene lookup returns CDR1 SEHNR and CDR2 FQNEAQ (reference sequence). CDR3 length equals 15 residues. V lost 5 bases to trimming and J lost 5 bases; unmatched junction nucleotides: 10. These data originate in a study of T cells in Graves' hyperthyroidism and ophthalmopathy. Across the whole study: Specimen type is peripheral blood, collected at initial diagnosis prior to any treatment.

Authors of the study amplified TCR beta CDR3 regions from RNA transcripts. Researchers ran a first-round RT-PCR on the TCR CDR3 using the HTBI primer set. TCRdb fed the multiplex PCR reads into MiXCR, producing one record per CDR3 protein. The sample has approximately 520,000 distinct CDR3 sequences, around 22% seen once. Exclusion of a patient resulted from uncontrolled infection, other autoimmune disease, pregnancy or lactation. Notes on the study in general: Most clonotypes that expanded in the thyroid above 0.001 also showed up in blood. A model using 13 V-J features told ophthalmopathy apart from stable hyperthyroidism.

Sequencing was carried out using blood. The chain links TRBV7-9 to TRBJ1-1; 8 bases map to TRBD1. The sequence came from a woman aged 25 to 39 with Graves' ophthalmopathy. The CDR3 DNA reads TGTGCCAGCAGCCCATCGACAGGGGTTGTGACTGAAGCTTTCTTT. Its protein product is CASSPSTGVVTEAFF.